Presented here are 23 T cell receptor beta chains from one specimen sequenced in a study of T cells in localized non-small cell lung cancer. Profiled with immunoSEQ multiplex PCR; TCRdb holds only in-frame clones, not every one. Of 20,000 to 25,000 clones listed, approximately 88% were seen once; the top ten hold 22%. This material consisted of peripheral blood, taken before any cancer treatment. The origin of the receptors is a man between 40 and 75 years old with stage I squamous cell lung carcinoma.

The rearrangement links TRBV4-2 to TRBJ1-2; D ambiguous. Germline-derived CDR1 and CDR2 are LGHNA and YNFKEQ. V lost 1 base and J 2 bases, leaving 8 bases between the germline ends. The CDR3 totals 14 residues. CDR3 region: CASSQGTGNYGYTF. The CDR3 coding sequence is TGTGCCAGCAGCCAAGGGACGGGGAACTATGGCTACACCTTC.

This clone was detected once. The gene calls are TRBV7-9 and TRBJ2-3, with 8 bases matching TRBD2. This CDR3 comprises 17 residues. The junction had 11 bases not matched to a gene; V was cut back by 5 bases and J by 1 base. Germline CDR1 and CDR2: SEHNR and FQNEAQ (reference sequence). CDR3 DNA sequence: TGTGCCAGCAGCCTACTAGCGGAGGCTTCTGGCACAGATACGCAGTATTTT. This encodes CASSLLAEASGTDTQYF.

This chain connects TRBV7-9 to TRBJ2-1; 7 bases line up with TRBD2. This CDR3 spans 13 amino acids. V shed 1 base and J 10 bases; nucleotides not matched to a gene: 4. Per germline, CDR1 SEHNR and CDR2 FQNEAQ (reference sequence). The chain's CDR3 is CASSLGTRGEQFF. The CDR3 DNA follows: TGTGCCAGCAGCTTAGGGACTAGGGGAGAGCAGTTCTTC.

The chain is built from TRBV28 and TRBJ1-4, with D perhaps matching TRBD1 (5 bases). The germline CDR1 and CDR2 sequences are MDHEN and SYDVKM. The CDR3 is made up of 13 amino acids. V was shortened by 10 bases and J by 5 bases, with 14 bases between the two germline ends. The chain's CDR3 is CATRPPGNEKLFF. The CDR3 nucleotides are TGTGCCACACGACCCCCAGGGAATGAAAAACTGTTTTTT.

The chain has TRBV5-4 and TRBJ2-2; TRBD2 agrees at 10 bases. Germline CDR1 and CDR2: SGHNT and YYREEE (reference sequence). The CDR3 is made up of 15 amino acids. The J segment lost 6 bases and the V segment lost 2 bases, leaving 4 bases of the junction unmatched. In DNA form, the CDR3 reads TGTGCCAGCAGCTTCGGGACTAGCGACGCCGGGGAGCTGTTTTTT. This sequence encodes CASSFGTSDAGELFF.

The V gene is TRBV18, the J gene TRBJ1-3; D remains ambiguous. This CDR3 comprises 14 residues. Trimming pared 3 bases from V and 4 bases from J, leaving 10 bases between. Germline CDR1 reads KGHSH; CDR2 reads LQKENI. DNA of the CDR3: TGTGCCAGCTCACCCCCAGTAACAGGAAACACCATATATTTT. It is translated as CASSPPVTGNTIYF.

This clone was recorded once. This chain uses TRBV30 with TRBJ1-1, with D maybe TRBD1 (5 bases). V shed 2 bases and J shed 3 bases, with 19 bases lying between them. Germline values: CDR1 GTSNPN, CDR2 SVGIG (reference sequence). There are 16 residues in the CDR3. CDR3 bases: TGTGCCTGGAGTAGGGAGGACGGGGTGGGGGACACTGAAGCTTTCTTT. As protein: CAWSREDGVGDTEAFF.

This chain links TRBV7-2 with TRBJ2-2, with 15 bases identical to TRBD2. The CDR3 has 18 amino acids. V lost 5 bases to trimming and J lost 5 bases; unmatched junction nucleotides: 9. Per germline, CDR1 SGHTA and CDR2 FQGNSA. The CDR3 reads CASSPGLAGGLRTGELFF. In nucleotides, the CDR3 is TGTGCCAGCAGCCCCGGACTAGCGGGGGGGCTAAGGACCGGGGAGCTGTTTTTT.

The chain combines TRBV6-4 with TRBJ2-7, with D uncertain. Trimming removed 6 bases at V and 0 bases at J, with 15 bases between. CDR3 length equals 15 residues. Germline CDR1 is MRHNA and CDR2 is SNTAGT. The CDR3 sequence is CASRTDPLSSYEQYF. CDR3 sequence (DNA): TGTGCCAGCAGAACCGACCCCCTGAGCTCCTACGAGCAGTACTTC.

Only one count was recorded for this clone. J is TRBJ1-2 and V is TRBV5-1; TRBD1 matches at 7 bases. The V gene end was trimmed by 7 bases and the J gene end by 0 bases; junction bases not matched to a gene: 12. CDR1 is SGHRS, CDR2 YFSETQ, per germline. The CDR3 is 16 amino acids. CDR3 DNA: TGCGCCAGCCGCCGGGACAGTGGCATTACTAACTATGGCTACACCTTC. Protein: CASRRDSGITNYGYTF.

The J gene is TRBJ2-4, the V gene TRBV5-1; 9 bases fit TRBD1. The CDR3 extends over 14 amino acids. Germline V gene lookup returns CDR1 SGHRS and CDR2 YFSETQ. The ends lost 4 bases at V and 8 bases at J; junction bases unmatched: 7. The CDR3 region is CASSPGTGLDIQYF. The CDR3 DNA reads TGCGCCAGCAGCCCGGGGACAGGGTTAGACATTCAGTACTTC.

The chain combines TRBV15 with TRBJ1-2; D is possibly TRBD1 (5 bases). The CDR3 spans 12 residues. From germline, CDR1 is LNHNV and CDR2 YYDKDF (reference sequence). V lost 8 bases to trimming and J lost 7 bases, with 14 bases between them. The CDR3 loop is CATRYQGSGYTF. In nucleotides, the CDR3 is TGTGCCACCCGGTACCAGGGATCTGGCTACACCTTC. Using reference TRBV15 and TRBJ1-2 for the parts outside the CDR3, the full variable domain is DAMVIQNPRYQVTQFGKPVTLSCSQTLNHNVMYWYQQKSSQAPKLLFHYYDKDFNNEADTPDNFQSRRPNTSFCFLDIRSPGLGDTAMYLCATRYQGSGYTFGSGTRLTVV.

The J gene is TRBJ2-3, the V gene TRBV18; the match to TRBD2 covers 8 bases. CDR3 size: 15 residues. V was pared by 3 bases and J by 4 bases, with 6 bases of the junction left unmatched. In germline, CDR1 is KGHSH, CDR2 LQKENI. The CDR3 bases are TGTGCCAGCTCACCCGGGACTAGTCCCCCAGATACGCAGTATTTT. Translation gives CASSPGTSPPDTQYF. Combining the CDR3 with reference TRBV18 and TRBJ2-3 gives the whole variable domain NAGVMQNPRHLVRRRGQEARLRCSPMKGHSHVYWYRQLPEEGLKFMVYLQKENIIDESGMPKERFSAEFPKEGPSILRIQQVVRGDSAAYFCASSPGTSPPDTQYFGPGTRLTVL.

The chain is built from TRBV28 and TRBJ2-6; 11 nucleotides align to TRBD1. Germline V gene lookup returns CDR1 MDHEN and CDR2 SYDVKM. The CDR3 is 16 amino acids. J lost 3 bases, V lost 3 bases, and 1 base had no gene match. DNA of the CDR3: TGTGCCAGCAGTTTGGGGACAGGGGGTGGGGCCAACGTCCTGACTTTC. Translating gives CASSLGTGGGANVLTF.

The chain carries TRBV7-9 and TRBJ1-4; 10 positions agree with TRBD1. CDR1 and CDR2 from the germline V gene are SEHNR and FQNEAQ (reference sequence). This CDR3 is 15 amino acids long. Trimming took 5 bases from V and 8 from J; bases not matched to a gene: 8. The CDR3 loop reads CASSGPDRGYEKLFF. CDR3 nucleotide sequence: TGTGCCAGCAGCGGACCGGACAGGGGGTACGAAAAACTGTTTTTT.

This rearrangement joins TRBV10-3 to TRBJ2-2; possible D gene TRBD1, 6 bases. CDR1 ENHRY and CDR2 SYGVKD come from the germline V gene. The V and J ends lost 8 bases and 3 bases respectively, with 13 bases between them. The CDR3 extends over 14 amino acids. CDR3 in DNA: TGTGCCATCCGGCAGGGGTCGGACACCGGGGAGCTGTTTTTT. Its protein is CAIRQGSDTGELFF.

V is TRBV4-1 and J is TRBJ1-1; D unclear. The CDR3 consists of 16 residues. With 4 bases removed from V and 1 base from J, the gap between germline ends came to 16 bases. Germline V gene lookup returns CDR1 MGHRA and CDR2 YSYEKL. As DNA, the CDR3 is TGCGCCAGCAGCCCGGGGAGGCGGAATCGGAACACTGAAGCTTTCTTT. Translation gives CASSPGRRNRNTEAFF.

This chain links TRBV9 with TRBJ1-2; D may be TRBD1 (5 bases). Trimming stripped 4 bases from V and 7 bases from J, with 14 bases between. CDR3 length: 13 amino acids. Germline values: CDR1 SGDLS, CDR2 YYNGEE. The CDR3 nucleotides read TGTGCCAGCAGCCCCGGGGGAGTGGTTGGCTACACCTTC. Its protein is CASSPGGVVGYTF.

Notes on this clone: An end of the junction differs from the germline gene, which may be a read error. In nucleotides, the CDR3 is TGTGCCGGCAGTGACAGGGGGTTAATCTATGGCTACACCTTC. Its translation: CAGSDRGLIYGYTF. This rearrangement joins TRBV6-1 to TRBJ1-2; 9 positions agree with TRBD1. Germline loops: CDR1 MNHNS, CDR2 SASEGT. The CDR3 length is 14 residues.

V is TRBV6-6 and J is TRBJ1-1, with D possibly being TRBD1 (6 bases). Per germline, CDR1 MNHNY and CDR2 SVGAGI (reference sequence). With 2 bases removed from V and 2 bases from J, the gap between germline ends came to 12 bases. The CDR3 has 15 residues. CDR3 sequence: CASSYGGGHNTEAFF. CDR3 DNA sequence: TGTGCCAGCAGTTACGGGGGGGGACACAACACTGAAGCTTTCTTT.

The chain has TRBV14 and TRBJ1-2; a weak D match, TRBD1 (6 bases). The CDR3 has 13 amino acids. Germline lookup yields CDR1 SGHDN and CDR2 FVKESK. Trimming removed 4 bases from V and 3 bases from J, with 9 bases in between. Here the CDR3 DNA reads TGTGCCAGCAGCCCGGGACACGACTATGGCTACACCTTC. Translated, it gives CASSPGHDYGYTF.

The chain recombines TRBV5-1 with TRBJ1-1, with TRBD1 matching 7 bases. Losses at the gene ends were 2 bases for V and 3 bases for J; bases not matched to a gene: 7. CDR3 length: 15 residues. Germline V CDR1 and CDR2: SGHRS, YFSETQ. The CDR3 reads CASSFTGVRDTEAFF. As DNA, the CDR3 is TGCGCCAGCAGCTTCACAGGGGTTCGGGACACTGAAGCTTTCTTT.

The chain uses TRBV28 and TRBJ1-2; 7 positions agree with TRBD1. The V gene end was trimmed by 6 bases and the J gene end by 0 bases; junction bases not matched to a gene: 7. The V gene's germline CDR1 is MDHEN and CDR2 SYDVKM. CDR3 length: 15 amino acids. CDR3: CASSSGTVTNYGYTF. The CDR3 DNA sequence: TGTGCCAGCAGCAGCGGGACAGTTACTAACTATGGCTACACCTTC.